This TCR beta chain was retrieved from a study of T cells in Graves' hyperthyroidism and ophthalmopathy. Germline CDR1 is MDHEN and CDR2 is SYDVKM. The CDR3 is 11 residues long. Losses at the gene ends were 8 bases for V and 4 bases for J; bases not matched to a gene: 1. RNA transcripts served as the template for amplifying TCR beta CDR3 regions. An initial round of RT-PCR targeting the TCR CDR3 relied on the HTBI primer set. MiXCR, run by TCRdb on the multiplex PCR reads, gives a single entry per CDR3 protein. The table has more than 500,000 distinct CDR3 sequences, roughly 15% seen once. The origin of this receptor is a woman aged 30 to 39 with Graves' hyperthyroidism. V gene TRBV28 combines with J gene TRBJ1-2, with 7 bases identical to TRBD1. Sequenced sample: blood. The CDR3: CASEGAYGYTF. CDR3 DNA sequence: TGTGCCAGCGAGGGGGCCTATGGCTACACCTTC.